Listed here are 14 T cell receptor beta chains from one sample, sequenced in a study of blood T cell repertoires in COVID-19. Data came from immunoSEQ multiplex PCR; TCRdb stores just in-frame clones and leaves some out. The table has 200,000 to 250,000 clones, approximately 80% seen once. The sequenced material came from peripheral blood. These receptors all stem from a woman over 75 with COVID-19, enrolled during active disease.

V and J are TRBV2 and TRBJ1-5; D uncertain. CDR1 is SNHLY and CDR2 is FYNNEI in the germline V gene. V was cut by 4 bases and J by 0 bases, with 7 bases left in between. The CDR3 is 14 residues long. The CDR3 sequence is CASSGRVSNQPQHF. DNA of the CDR3: TGTGCCAGCAGTGGTCGGGTTAGCAATCAGCCCCAGCATTTT.

This chain connects TRBV3-1 (or the pseudogene TRBV3-2) to TRBJ1-2; 11 nucleotides match TRBD1. Per germline, CDR1 LGHDT and CDR2 YNNKEL (reference sequence). The trim removed 8 bases at V and 9 bases at J, leaving 11 bases unmatched. This CDR3 spans 14 amino acids. CDR3 coding DNA: TGTGCCAGCGCCCCGGGACAGGGGGTTCTTCGCTACACCTTC. Its translation: CASAPGQGVLRYTF.

The chain employs TRBV5-6 and TRBJ2-6, with D hard to call. This CDR3 spans 17 amino acids. V was trimmed by 2 bases and J by 1 base, leaving 13 bases between them. Germline V lookup: CDR1 SGHDT, CDR2 YYEEEE. The CDR3 reads CASSFRVSTSGANVLTF. In DNA form, the CDR3 reads TGTGCCAGCAGCTTCCGGGTTAGCACGTCTGGGGCCAACGTCCTGACTTTC.

The table lists this clone with a few counts. The chain has TRBV7-2 and TRBJ1-6, with D perhaps matching TRBD1 (5 bases). CDR3 length: 14 amino acids. CDR1 SGHTA and CDR2 FQGNSA come from the germline V gene. Trimming shortened V by 5 bases and J by 5 bases, and 10 bases separated the two germline ends. CDR3 protein: CASSPGTDNSPLHF. The CDR3 bases are TGTGCCAGCAGCCCAGGGACTGATAATTCACCCCTCCACTTT.

This clone was seen only once. V is TRBV9 and J is TRBJ2-3, with 8 bases aligning to TRBD2. With V trimmed by 4 bases and J by 2 bases, 6 bases remained unmatched. Looked up from germline, CDR1 is SGDLS and CDR2 is YYNGEE. This CDR3 spans 15 amino acids. CDR3: CASSPRTSHTDTQYF. CDR3 DNA: TGTGCCAGCAGCCCAAGGACTAGCCACACAGATACGCAGTATTTT.

The chain uses TRBV7-9 and TRBJ1-2; tentative D call: TRBD1 (6 bases). Germline assignment: CDR1 SEHNR and CDR2 FQNEAQ (reference sequence). The CDR3 is 16 residues long. With 1 base removed from V and 3 bases from J, the gap between germline ends came to 15 bases. The CDR3 DNA sequence: TGTGCCAGCAGCTTAGTACAGGGCTCGGTCGACTATGGCTACACCTTC. This translates into CASSLVQGSVDYGYTF. Full variable domain (rest looked up from reference TRBV7-9 and TRBJ1-2): DTGVSQNPRHKITKRGQNVTFRCDPISEHNRLYWYRQTLGQGPEFLTYFQNEAQLEKSRLLSDRFSAERPKGSFSTLEIQRTEQGDSAMYLCASSLVQGSVDYGYTFGSGTRLTVV.

V gene TRBV11-3 combines with J gene TRBJ2-7, with unresolved D. The CDR3 loop spans 14 amino acids. The germline V and J ends were trimmed by 3 bases and 0 bases, with 9 bases remaining between them. Germline V gene data show CDR1 as SGHNT and CDR2 as YENEEA. Here the CDR3 DNA reads TGTGCCAGCAGCTTGGGCACCAACTCCTACGAGCAGTACTTC. Protein sequence: CASSLGTNSYEQYF. Using reference TRBV11-3 and TRBJ2-7 for the parts outside the CDR3, the full variable domain is EAGVVQSPRYKIIEKKQPVAFWCNPISGHNTLYWYLQNLGQGPELLIRYENEEAVDDSQLPKDRFSAERLKGVDSTLKIQPAELGDSAVYLCASSLGTNSYEQYFGPGTRLTVT.

The chain is built from TRBV7-9 and TRBJ1-1; perhaps TRBD1 as D (5 bases). This CDR3 has 14 amino acids. V lost 6 bases, J lost 4 bases, and 15 bases lay in between. The germline V gene encodes CDR1 SEHNR and CDR2 FQNEAQ (reference sequence). The CDR3 coding sequence is TGTGCCAGCAGTCCTATTGGGGGGTCCACTGAAGCTTTCTTT. Amino acids: CASSPIGGSTEAFF.

This sequence joins TRBV25-1 and TRBJ1-6; 8 nucleotides align to TRBD1. V was clipped by 6 bases and J by 10 bases; unmatched bases: 8. In germline, CDR1 is MGHDK, CDR2 SYGVNS. The CDR3 is 14 amino acids. The CDR3 spells CASRGTGRLSPLHF. In nucleotides, the CDR3 is TGTGCCAGCAGGGGGACAGGTAGACTATCACCCCTCCACTTT.

The chain joins TRBV3-1 (or the pseudogene TRBV3-2) to TRBJ1-5; 11 nucleotides match TRBD1. The CDR3 covers 13 residues. Germline-derived CDR1 and CDR2 are LGHDT and YNNKEL (reference sequence). After removal of 2 bases from V and 16 bases from J, the junction contained 7 bases not matched to a gene. As DNA, the CDR3 is TGTGCCAGCAGCCAAAGTGGACAGGGGGCTCAACATTTT. Residues: CASSQSGQGAQHF.

This chain links TRBV6-5 with TRBJ2-1; D is uncertain. Trimming cost V 4 bases and J 7 bases, with 8 bases left between them. The CDR3 is 12 residues long. Looked up from germline, CDR1 is MNHEY and CDR2 is SVGAGI. This CDR3 reads CASSSQDNEQFF. CDR3 in DNA: TGTGCCAGCAGTTCTCAGGATAATGAGCAGTTCTTC.

V is TRBV19 and J is TRBJ2-1; weak D call: TRBD2 (5 bases). CDR3 length: 15 amino acids. CDR1 and CDR2 (germline): LNHDA, SQIVND (reference sequence). Trimming took 3 bases from V and 9 from J, leaving 18 bases between them. The CDR3 region is CASSIIPAGLGEQFF. The CDR3 nucleotides are TGTGCCAGTAGTATCATCCCCGCGGGCCTGGGTGAGCAGTTCTTC.

The chain is built from TRBV4-2 and TRBJ1-1; a possible D gene is TRBD1 (6 bases). Trimming took 0 bases from V and 5 from J, leaving 10 bases between them. In germline, CDR1 is LGHNA, CDR2 YNFKEQ. The CDR3 runs 14 residues. CDR3 amino acids: CASSQEGGRTEAFF. The CDR3 DNA reads as TGTGCCAGCAGCCAAGAGGGGGGGCGAACTGAAGCTTTCTTT.

The chain employs TRBV5-1 and TRBJ1-4; possible D gene TRBD1, 5 bases. Per the germline V gene, CDR1 is SGHRS and CDR2 is YFSETQ. The CDR3 has 15 residues. Trimming pared 4 bases from V and 5 bases from J, leaving 15 bases between. CDR3 sequence (DNA): TGCGCCAGCAGCCTGATGGGGGGGTCCAATGAAAAACTGTTTTTT. This encodes CASSLMGGSNEKLFF.